This T cell receptor (beta chain) was observed in a study of cytomegalovirus exposure and HLA in healthy donors (dated by TCRdb to 2015 to 2018). Some background on the complete study: A later analysis indicated that the roughly 120 validation repertoires were generated on the platform also employed for the 700 or so repertoires of the first cohort. The study aimed to test whether cataloging public T cell receptors could reveal signatures of past pathogen exposure. A separate validation cohort of 100 to 150 different subjects was used in addition to the approximately 610-subject first cohort. To predict cytomegalovirus infection status, the study combined high-throughput TCR immunosequencing, statistical association of individual TCRs with disease status, and machine learning.

On the study overall, not on this receptor specifically: Subsequent analysis determined that TCRs grouped into clusters in the first cohort also showed a tendency toward co-occurrence across the roughly 130 validation repertoires, and about 94% of cluster scores exceeded 0. The study listed 150 to 200 TCR beta chains as associated with cytomegalovirus. In both the original and validation cohorts, the classifier was reported to diagnose cytomegalovirus status with high specificity and sensitivity. In vitro tests confirmed that three of the cytomegalovirus-associated TCR beta chains recognize cytomegalovirus antigens. According to the authors, the approach could potentially be generalized to other disease states and immunological phenotypes. Most TCR sequences were observed very rarely across donors, whereas some public TCRs were present in many individuals. The validation cohort had no HLA typing available for a later analysis, so co-occurrence within that cohort was assessed over all 120 or so repertoires.

Libraries were built with the immunoSEQ multiplex PCR assay. The study's own analysis went as follows. To diagnose cytomegalovirus status from the catalog of TCR beta chain sequences, a statistical classification framework was built. In TCRdb, the immuneACCESS table is reduced to in-frame sequences with V and J assigned. These tables do not hold every clone; where another copy was compared, an unresolved V gene accounts for under half, and the others remain unexplained. The DNA was the basis for D and trimming; V, J and clone size are from that table. The sample records roughly 67,000 clones, about 89% of which are singletons. About 3.2% of the sample comes from the top ten. A note on this clone: The clone's antigen remains unknown. Base qualities are missing; no much larger clone stands one base away.

The donors were included in the validation cohort of 90 to 150 subjects, a group kept apart from the 666-subject first cohort. The sequence was obtained from a man aged 18 to 30 in good health and CMV-seronegative. The sample was PBMCs.

The CDR3 protein is CASTPARNTEAFF. The nucleotides read TGTGCCAGCACCCCCGCCAGGAACACTGAAGCTTTCTTT. Recombination connected TRBV28 to TRBJ1-1, with the D gene not confidently named. Looking up the germline V gene yields CDR1 MDHEN and CDR2 SYDVKM. The CDR3 holds 13 amino acids from the cysteine to the phenylalanine. Only the CDR3 DNA stays, 39 bases, in frame from base 1. Between the V and J ends, shortened by 7 bases and 1 base respectively, the junction contains 10 bases.